One T cell receptor (beta chain) is described in this entry. V gave up 5 bases and J gave up 6 bases, with 17 bases separating them. The CDR3 has 14 amino acids. The germline gives CDR1 MNHNY, CDR2 SVGAGI (reference sequence). Measured with immunoSEQ multiplex PCR; TCRdb has only the in-frame clones, and not every one. The profile shows about 400,000 clones, around 86% of them singletons. The data are from a study of blood T cell repertoires in COVID-19. The sequenced sample was peripheral blood. The chain has TRBV6-6 and TRBJ2-7; D not certain. The clonotype was recovered from a young woman with active or convalescent COVID-19. The CDR3 region is CASSITPLVPEQYF. The CDR3 coding sequence is TGTGCCAGCAGTATAACCCCATTAGTGCCCGAGCAGTACTTC.